This is a list of T cell receptor beta chains from one sample in a study of beta chain features in type 1 diabetes. TCRdb's table, derived via immunoSEQ multiplex PCR, lists solely in-frame clones and lacks some. The table shows 300,000 or so clones, with over 7% occurring only once. Sequencing was performed on central memory CD4+ T cells from blood. The receptors were gathered from a man younger than 45 with type 1 diabetes. Each CDR3 is given with its conserved first and last residue. The order of the fields is D gene, V gene, clone size, J gene, CDR3 DNA, CDR3 protein. The D gene is left open where the match is weak. Clone size appears in some rows only: once, few, many, or a class for an expanded clone.

d_call: NA
v_call: TRBV6-5
clone_size: many
j_call: TRBJ2-7
cdr3_nt: TGTGCCAGCAGTTACAGGGGGATATCCTACGAGCAGTACTTC
cdr3_aa: CASSYRGISYEQYF

d_call: NA
v_call: TRBV7-7
clone_size: NA
j_call: TRBJ2-7
cdr3_nt: TGTGCTAGCAGCCGGATCCCCCTCTACGAGCAGTACTTC
cdr3_aa: CASSRIPLYEQYF

d_call: NA
v_call: TRBV5-6
clone_size: NA
j_call: TRBJ1-4
cdr3_nt: TGTGCCAGCAGCTCGCTAGACGGAGTAGACACGATTAATGAAAAACTGTTTTTT
cdr3_aa: CASSSLDGVDTINEKLFF

d_call: NA
v_call: TRBV30
clone_size: many
j_call: TRBJ1-6
cdr3_nt: TGTGCCTGGAGGCGACTGGAAGGGAATTCACCCCTCCACTTT
cdr3_aa: CAWRRLEGNSPLHF

d_call: NA
v_call: TRBV7-9
clone_size: NA
j_call: TRBJ1-1
cdr3_nt: TGTGCCAGCAGCTCACCTTTGACAGAAAACACTGAAGCTTTCTTT
cdr3_aa: CASSSPLTENTEAFF

d_call: TRBD2
v_call: TRBV2
clone_size: NA
j_call: TRBJ2-7
cdr3_nt: TGTGCCGTCAGGGGAACTAGCGGGCTACCGACCTACGAGCAGTACTTC
cdr3_aa: CAVRGTSGLPTYEQYF

d_call: NA
v_call: TRBV14
clone_size: many
j_call: TRBJ1-1
cdr3_nt: TGTGCCAGCAGTAGGACCATGAACACTGAAGCTTTCTTT
cdr3_aa: CASSRTMNTEAFF

d_call: NA
v_call: TRBV15
clone_size: NA
j_call: TRBJ2-7
cdr3_nt: TGTGCCACCAGCCCCAAAAGGGGAGGGACAGCCTCCTACGAGCAGTACTTC
cdr3_aa: CATSPKRGGTASYEQYF

d_call: NA
v_call: TRBV28
clone_size: NA
j_call: TRBJ2-3
cdr3_nt: TGTGCCAGCAGTTTGACTATAGATACGCAGTATTTT
cdr3_aa: CASSLTIDTQYF

d_call: TRBD1
v_call: TRBV19
clone_size: NA
j_call: TRBJ2-1
cdr3_nt: TGTGCCAGTAGTATCAGGGGGCAAATAAATGAGCAGTTCTTC
cdr3_aa: CASSIRGQINEQFF

d_call: NA
v_call: TRBV6-5
clone_size: NA
j_call: TRBJ1-6
cdr3_nt: TGTGCCAGCAGTTACTCTAAGGGGTCACCCCTCCACTTT
cdr3_aa: CASSYSKGSPLHF

d_call: NA
v_call: TRBV14
clone_size: NA
j_call: TRBJ2-2
cdr3_nt: TGTGCCAGCAGCCAAGATGCCGGGGAGCTGTTTTTT
cdr3_aa: CASSQDAGELFF

d_call: TRBD1
v_call: TRBV7-2
clone_size: few
j_call: TRBJ2-7
cdr3_nt: TGTGCCAGCAGCTTAGGGTCACGACAGGGAATCCACGAGCAGTACTTC
cdr3_aa: CASSLGSRQGIHEQYF

d_call: NA
v_call: TRBV4-3
clone_size: many
j_call: TRBJ2-1
cdr3_nt: TGCGCCAGCAGCCTACTAGCCTCCAATGAGCAGTTCTTC
cdr3_aa: CASSLLASNEQFF

d_call: NA
v_call: TRBV15
clone_size: few
j_call: TRBJ1-6
cdr3_nt: TGTGCCACCAGCTACAGGGAGGCCTGGAATTCACCCCTCCACTTT
cdr3_aa: CATSYREAWNSPLHF

d_call: NA
v_call: TRBV6-1
clone_size: NA
j_call: TRBJ2-3
cdr3_nt: TGTGCCAGCAGTGGACCGGACAGTGGGCCGACAAGTAATACGCAGTATTTT
cdr3_aa: CASSGPDSGPTSNTQYF

d_call: NA
v_call: TRBV14
clone_size: NA
j_call: TRBJ2-3
cdr3_nt: TGTGCCAGCAGCGTCCATAGCACAGGTACGCAGTATTTT
cdr3_aa: CASSVHSTGTQYF

d_call: TRBD1
v_call: TRBV10-3
clone_size: once
j_call: TRBJ2-5
cdr3_nt: TGTGCCATCAGCCTAACACTGGAGGGACAGGGGGCGGGAGAGACCCAGTACTTC
cdr3_aa: CAISLTLEGQGAGETQYF

d_call: NA
v_call: TRBV7-9
clone_size: NA
j_call: TRBJ2-7
cdr3_nt: TGTGCCAGCAGCTTACGCGGGGGCCCCCACGAGCAGTACTTC
cdr3_aa: CASSLRGGPHEQYF

d_call: NA
v_call: TRBV7-2
clone_size: NA
j_call: TRBJ1-5
cdr3_nt: TGTGCCAGCAGCTTAGCGCAGGCTCCTCAGCCCCAGCATTTT
cdr3_aa: CASSLAQAPQPQHF

d_call: NA
v_call: TRBV30
clone_size: few
j_call: TRBJ2-5
cdr3_nt: TGTGCCTGGAGTGTACTAGGGACCCAGTACTTC
cdr3_aa: CAWSVLGTQYF

d_call: NA
v_call: TRBV29-1
clone_size: NA
j_call: TRBJ1-1
cdr3_nt: TGCAGCGCCGTGCTAGGGGCGGGGAACACTGAAGCTTTCTTT
cdr3_aa: CSAVLGAGNTEAFF